This T cell receptor beta chain comes out of a study of early T cells in non-severe SARS-CoV-2 infection. Attachment of unique molecular identifiers was made to individual cDNA molecules. TCRdb fed the 5' RACE reads into MiXCR, producing one record per CDR3 protein. The sample yields around 63,000 distinct CDR3 sequences, approximately 6.1% seen once. Study-wide points: VDJdb-based matching was biased toward anti-spike CD8 responses and missed private and CD4 specificities.

This clonotype was seen a handful of times. No antigen is known for it. The material was whole blood, obtained at baseline. The TCR comes from an adult who was a healthcare worker with PCR-confirmed SARS-CoV-2 infection or an uninfected control (not recorded which).

Here the CDR3 DNA reads TGCAGTGCTCCTAGGACTGTTAATGAGCAGTTCTTC. It is translated as CSAPRTVNEQFF. V and J are TRBV20-1 and TRBJ2-1, with D maybe TRBD2 (5 bases). CDR3 length: 12 residues. The ends were cut back, 5 bases at V and 7 bases at J, with 12 bases in the middle. Germline V CDR1 and CDR2: DFQATT, SNEGSKA (reference sequence).